The clone carrying this T cell receptor beta chain was counted a few times. Its antigen is unknown. This entry belongs to a study of T cells after yellow fever vaccination. Using its own MiXCR run on the 5' RACE reads, TCRdb lists one record per CDR3 protein. The sample has 150,000 to 200,000 distinct CDR3 sequences, over 7% seen once; the top ten hold approximately 39%. Study-level results: Only a small proportion of the clonotypes turned up in both the CD4 and the CD8 compartments, likely arising from convergent recombination.

CDR3 length: 15 amino acids. J lost 6 bases, V lost 5 bases, and 4 bases had no gene match. Looked up from germline, CDR1 is SGHVS and CDR2 is FNYEAQ. Sequences were derived from CD8+ T cells sorted from PBMCs, sampled 45 days after the yellow fever booster vaccination. The J gene is TRBJ2-2, the V gene TRBV7-6; TRBD1 aligns across 12 bases. This clonotype was obtained from a man aged 18 to 30 who received the YFV17D yellow fever vaccine. CDR3 in amino acids: CASSPGTGGPGELFF. For the CDR3, the DNA is TGTGCCAGCAGCCCTGGGACAGGGGGCCCCGGGGAGCTGTTTTTT.